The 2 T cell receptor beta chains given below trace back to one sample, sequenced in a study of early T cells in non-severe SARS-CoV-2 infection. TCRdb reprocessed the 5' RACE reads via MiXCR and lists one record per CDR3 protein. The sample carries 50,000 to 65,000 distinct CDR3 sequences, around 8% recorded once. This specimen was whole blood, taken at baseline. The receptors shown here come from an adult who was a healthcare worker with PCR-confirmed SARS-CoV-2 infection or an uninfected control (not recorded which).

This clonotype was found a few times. The CDR3 region has the DNA TGCAGCGTCGTAGGGGTTTGGAAACCTGAAGCTTTCTTT. This gives the protein CSVVGVWKPEAFF. The chain joins TRBV29-1 to TRBJ1-1; a possible D gene is TRBD1 (5 bases). Trimming removed 6 bases from V and 6 bases from J, with 17 bases in between. This CDR3 is 13 amino acids long. CDR1 is SQVTM and CDR2 is ANQGSEA in the germline V gene.

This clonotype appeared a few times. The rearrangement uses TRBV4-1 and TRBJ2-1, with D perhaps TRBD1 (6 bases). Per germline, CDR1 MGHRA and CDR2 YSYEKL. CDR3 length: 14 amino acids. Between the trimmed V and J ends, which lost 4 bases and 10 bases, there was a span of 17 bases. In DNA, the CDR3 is TGCGCCAGCAGCCCCGGGACAAACCTCGGCGAGCAGTTCTTC. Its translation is CASSPGTNLGEQFF.